Listed below are T cell receptor beta chains from one sample, sequenced in a study of CD8 T cells in ankylosing spondylitis. MiXCR, applied by TCRdb to the 5' RACE reads, yields one record per CDR3 protein. The sample lists 380,000 or so distinct CDR3 sequences, roughly 20% occurring once. The sequencing input was blood, either unsorted or a sorted T cell fraction (not recorded which). The receptor source for this set is a male donor with ankylosing spondylitis or in good health (not recorded which). Each CDR3 is given with its conserved first and last residue.

v_call,cdr3_aa
TRBV15,CATSRGPGGRYQETQYF
TRBV28,CASNLGPATSYEQYF
TRBV4-2,CASSHPRGRGSLHSNQPQHF
TRBV11-2,CASTYGYEQYF
TRBV3-1,CASSQEGLAHEQFF
TRBV11-2,CASSYLRFAGESTDTQYF
TRBV28,CASSRRDRASEQYF
TRBV7-9,CASSIGRNEQYF
TRBV12-3/TRBV12-4,CASSSGQEDYEKLFF
TRBV15,CATSIGGNQETQYF
TRBV10-2,CASRPRTGELPTDTQYF
TRBV5-5,CASRLGTGQETQYF
TRBV28,CASSLFQQSSYNEQFF
TRBV2,CASPPGLAESSYNEQFF
TRBV29-1,CSVEDERKPNEQFF
TRBV7-2,CASTQGGGTPIYEQYF
TRBV9,CASSAGTFTADTQYF
TRBV10-3,CAISEGANSPLHF
TRBV6-5,CASSLGSGNTIYF
TRBV3-1,CASSHWTVTGNTIYF
TRBV28,CASFPEEGRSYEQYF
TRBV11-2,CASSLVGGLAGGYTF
TRBV12-3/TRBV12-4,CASSPTGGAGTEAFF
TRBV29-1,CSGTGGAYNEQFF
TRBV11-2,CASSSPGAGSTDTQYF
TRBV6-2/TRBV6-3,CASSTIPGLISYEQYF
TRBV6-1,CASRQQGLGSYEQYF
TRBV3-1,CASSPRGIWRGENTGELFF
TRBV29-1,CSVRTGFNEQFF
TRBV5-6,CASSLAPSGGVAEQFF
TRBV24-1,CATSETLSGTQYF
TRBV5-5,CASSWGLGGNVDTQYF
TRBV7-6,CASSLRDTYEQYF
TRBV27,CASNTDRGTGEQYF
TRBV9,CASSQSGGAPADTQYF
TRBV20-1,CSARDPQRGYSTDTQYF
TRBV10-2,CASSEWGATEAFF
TRBV12-3/TRBV12-4,CASSWTSGLTDTQYF
TRBV29-1,CSVPSGGRGTQYF
TRBV28,CASSLYRTLNTGELFF
TRBV5-1,CASLSIAGGSTDTQYF
TRBV9,CASSVEVSSYNEQFF
TRBV5-6,CASSQGEELFF
TRBV12-3/TRBV12-4,CASSPIGLGYGYTF
TRBV27,CASSLRETPYEQYF
TRBV7-6,CTSSLGGLAGDEQFF
TRBV12-3/TRBV12-4,CASSYGPVETF
TRBV28,CASSWGISYEQYF